These 24 T cell receptor beta chains were all obtained from the same sample, sequenced in a study of cytomegalovirus exposure and HLA in healthy donors. PCR amplification relied on 60 Vbeta primers (plus 13 Jbeta primers). Assay: immunoSEQ multiplex PCR; the TCRdb copy retains only in-frame clones and omits some. The sample yields about 180,000 clones, 81% seen once. Material: PBMCs. The receptors shown here come from a woman aged 25 to 45 in good health and CMV-seronegative.

This chain links TRBV6-1 with TRBJ1-1, with D uncertain. Germline CDR1 and CDR2: MNHNS and SASEGT. The ends were cut back, 5 bases at V and 1 base at J, with 11 bases in the middle. This CDR3 region has 14 residues. The CDR3 is CASSLRWANTEAFF. The CDR3 DNA follows: TGTGCCAGCAGTCTTCGGTGGGCGAACACTGAAGCTTTCTTT.

This chain links TRBV7-7 with TRBJ2-5, with D maybe TRBD1 (6 bases). V lost 5 bases to trimming and J lost 5 bases, with 21 bases between them. This CDR3 region has 16 residues. Germline lookup yields CDR1 SSHAT and CDR2 FNYEAQ (reference sequence). CDR3 sequence (DNA): TGTGCCAGCAGCCCGGTCAGGGGAACGAGCTTGGAGACCCAGTACTTC. Amino acids: CASSPVRGTSLETQYF.

The rearrangement links TRBV28 to TRBJ1-4; D might be TRBD1 (5 bases). In germline, CDR1 is MDHEN, CDR2 SYDVKM. CDR3 length: 15 residues. V was pared by 3 bases and J by 6 bases, with 14 bases between. Here the CDR3 DNA reads TGTGCCAGCAGTTTGACCCAGGGATTCTATGAAAAACTGTTTTTT. Translating it yields CASSLTQGFYEKLFF.

V gene TRBV28 combines with J gene TRBJ1-6; D may be TRBD1 (5 bases). The CDR3 spans 17 residues. The germline gives CDR1 MDHEN, CDR2 SYDVKM. Trimming took off 2 bases at V and 0 bases at J, with 11 bases between the two ends. CDR3 amino acids: CASSLDSPVSYNSPLHF. The CDR3 region has the DNA TGTGCCAGCAGTTTAGACAGCCCGGTCTCCTATAATTCACCCCTCCACTTT.

This chain joins TRBV5-1 and TRBJ2-7, with D perhaps matching TRBD2 (5 bases). Trimming stripped 4 bases from V and 5 bases from J, with 13 bases between. The CDR3 consists of 13 residues. The V gene's germline CDR1 is SGHRS and CDR2 YFSETQ. The CDR3 bases are TGCGCCAGCAGCCCCTTGCGGGTCCACGAGCAGTACTTC. It encodes CASSPLRVHEQYF. Supplemented by reference TRBV5-1 and TRBJ2-7, the full variable domain reads KAGVTQTPRYLIKTRGQQVTLSCSPISGHRSVSWYQQTPGQGLQFLFEYFSETQRNKGNFPGRFSGRQFSNSRSEMNVSTLELGDSALYLCASSPLRVHEQYFGPGTRLTVT.

Regarding this clone: Other DNA sequences in this sample translate to the same CDR3. The chain has TRBV5-1 and TRBJ2-7; a weak D match, TRBD2 (5 bases). The CDR3 sequence is 15 residues long. CDR1 SGHRS and CDR2 YFSETQ come from the germline V gene. The V end was cut by 2 bases, the J end by 0 bases, with 12 bases between. CDR3 region: CASSLVGGSSYEQYF. The CDR3 DNA is TGCGCCAGCAGCTTAGTAGGAGGAAGCTCCTACGAGCAGTACTTC. Filled out from reference TRBV5-1 and TRBJ2-7, the complete variable domain reads KAGVTQTPRYLIKTRGQQVTLSCSPISGHRSVSWYQQTPGQGLQFLFEYFSETQRNKGNFPGRFSGRQFSNSRSEMNVSTLELGDSALYLCASSLVGGSSYEQYFGPGTRLTVT.

V gene TRBV28 combines with J gene TRBJ1-1, with 10 bases matching TRBD1. Germline CDR1 MDHEN, CDR2 SYDVKM. V gave up 5 bases and J gave up 6 bases; unmatched junction bases: 9. The CDR3 is 15 residues long. CDR3 coding DNA: TGTGCCAGCAGTGCATCCGGGACAGGGGTCCCTGAAGCTTTCTTT. As protein: CASSASGTGVPEAFF.

The CDR3 protein is CASSLGGGLGEKLFF. DNA of the CDR3: TGTGCCAGCAGTTTAGGGGGCGGGCTTGGGGAAAAACTGTTTTTT. The chain joins TRBV28 to TRBJ1-4, with a tentative D call TRBD1 (6 bases). The germline CDR1 and CDR2 sequences are MDHEN and SYDVKM. The CDR3 runs to 15 residues. Trimming shortened V by 2 bases and J by 8 bases, and 15 bases separated the two germline ends.

J is TRBJ2-3 and V is TRBV28; perhaps TRBD2 as D (5 bases). CDR3 length: 11 residues. The V gene lost 8 bases and the J gene lost 9 bases, with 12 bases spanning the gap. Looked up from germline, CDR1 is MDHEN and CDR2 is SYDVKM. The CDR3, as DNA: TGTGCCAGCCGGGAATCCCGAACGCAGTATTTT. Protein: CASRESRTQYF. Based on the CDR3 plus reference TRBV28 and TRBJ2-3, the full variable domain is DVKVTQSSRYLVKRTGEKVFLECVQDMDHENMFWYRQDPGLGLRLIYFSYDVKMKEKGDIPEGYSVSREKKERFSLILESASTNQTSMYLCASRESRTQYFGPGTRLTVL.

CDR3 DNA sequence: TGCGCCAGCAGCCAAGAGGTGATCCTAGCGGGGGGGGTGGATACGCAGTATTTT. Amino acid sequence: CASSQEVILAGGVDTQYF. The chain recombines TRBV4-3 with TRBJ2-3; TRBD2 agrees at 12 bases. Germline V gene sequence: CDR1 LGHNA, CDR2 YSLEER. CDR3 length equals 18 residues. The V and J ends lost 0 bases and 6 bases, in that order; junction bases with no gene match: 10.

This clone appeared once. The V gene is TRBV27, the J gene TRBJ2-3; the D gene is possibly TRBD2 (6 bases). In germline, CDR1 is MNHEY, CDR2 SMNVEV (reference sequence). V shed 4 bases and J shed 8 bases, with 10 bases lying between them. CDR3 length: 12 residues. This CDR3 reads CASSSGTGTQYF. CDR3 nucleotide sequence: TGTGCCAGCAGTTCCGGGACTGGTACGCAGTATTTT.

This clone came up once. The chain joins TRBV7-2 to TRBJ2-7, with 9 positions matching TRBD2. The J segment lost 4 bases and the V segment lost 6 bases, leaving 13 bases of the junction unmatched. The CDR3 contains 16 residues. The germline V gene has CDR1 SGHTA and CDR2 FQGNSA. The CDR3 is CASRQWSGTSLYEQYF. As DNA, the CDR3 is TGTGCCAGCAGGCAATGGTCCGGGACTAGCCTTTACGAGCAGTACTTC.

The chain uses TRBV7-9 and TRBJ2-7; 7 bases align to TRBD2. The V gene end was trimmed by 1 base and the J gene end by 2 bases; junction bases not matched to a gene: 14. The germline V gene has CDR1 SEHNR and CDR2 FQNEAQ (reference sequence). This CDR3 spans 18 amino acids. The CDR3 region is CASSLGPGLHGGTYEQYF. In DNA, the CDR3 is TGTGCCAGCAGCTTAGGCCCTGGGCTCCACGGGGGGACCTACGAGCAGTACTTC.

The chain carries TRBV29-1 and TRBJ2-7; D is unresolved. There are 11 residues in the CDR3. V was trimmed by 2 bases and J by 8 bases, leaving 10 bases between them. Germline loops: CDR1 SQVTM, CDR2 ANQGSEA. CDR3 nucleotide sequence: TGCAGCGTTGAAATGGCAGGCAAGCAGTACTTC. Translated: CSVEMAGKQYF.

V gene TRBV6-5 combines with J gene TRBJ2-1; D uncertain. Trimming stripped 0 bases from V and 0 bases from J, with 9 bases between. This CDR3 spans 16 amino acids. Looked up from germline, CDR1 is MNHEY and CDR2 is SVGAGI. The CDR3, as DNA: TGTGCCAGCAGTTACTCAACGGTTAGCTCCTACAATGAGCAGTTCTTC. Its protein is CASSYSTVSSYNEQFF.

This clone appeared once. The V call is TRBV5-4, the J call TRBJ2-5; 9 nucleotides agree with TRBD1. The tail of the sequence fits TRBJ2-7 better, so the J call may be wrong. CDR1 and CDR2 from the germline V gene are SGHNT and YYREEE (reference sequence). The CDR3 contains 15 residues. The CDR3 spells CASGTGDRDSYEQYF. In DNA form, the CDR3 reads TGTGCCAGCGGAACCGGGGACAGGGATTCTTACGAGCAGTACTTC.

V usage is TRBV27 and J usage is TRBJ2-7; the D gene is possibly TRBD2 (5 bases). Between the trimmed V and J ends, which lost 8 bases and 0 bases, there was a span of 17 bases. The CDR3 runs to 15 residues. From germline, CDR1 is MNHEY and CDR2 SMNVEV (reference sequence). CDR3 region: CASPPAGTLSYEQYF. CDR3 DNA: TGTGCCAGCCCCCCCGCGGGTACACTCTCCTACGAGCAGTACTTC.

The J gene is TRBJ2-5, the V gene TRBV6-5; TRBD1 is a possible D gene (5 bases). The assigned J gene may be wrong: the sequence end matches TRBJ2-7 better. The CDR3 is 14 residues long. Germline CDR1 reads MNHEY; CDR2 reads SVGAGI. In nucleotides, the CDR3 is TGTGCCAGCAGTTACTCGAGCAGGGTTGTCGAGCAGTACTTC. It specifies CASSYSSRVVEQYF.

This sequence joins TRBV4-3 and TRBJ1-5; possible D gene TRBD1, 6 bases. V lost 0 bases and J 6 bases, leaving 15 bases between the germline ends. The germline CDR1 and CDR2 sequences are LGHNA and YSLEER. This CDR3 region has 16 residues. Written as DNA, the CDR3 is TGCGCCAGCAGCCAAGATCTGGTAACAGGGAGTCAGCCCCAGCATTTT. This translates into CASSQDLVTGSQPQHF.

The rearrangement uses TRBV10-1 and TRBJ1-5, with unresolved D. CDR3 length equals 13 residues. Trimming removed 4 bases at V and 6 bases at J, with 10 bases between. CDR1 is WNHNN and CDR2 is SYGVQD in the germline V gene (reference sequence). The CDR3 region is CASSVGGGQPQHF. The CDR3 bases are TGCGCCAGCAGTGTGGGCGGAGGTCAGCCCCAGCATTTT.

The chain recombines TRBV19 with TRBJ2-6, with D hard to call. Germline CDR1 LNHDA, CDR2 SQIVND (reference sequence). The CDR3 totals 14 residues. The V gene lost 7 bases and the J gene lost 2 bases, with 9 bases spanning the gap. Here the CDR3 DNA reads TGTGCCAGTACCCCCCCCACTGGGGCCAACGTCCTGACTTTC. It translates to CASTPPTGANVLTF.

The CDR3 spells CSVGGGGRYTGELFF. The CDR3 nucleotides read TGCAGCGTCGGGGGGGGCGGGCGATACACCGGGGAGCTGTTTTTT. V usage is TRBV29-1 and J usage is TRBJ2-2, with 8 nucleotides matching TRBD2. Germline CDR1 and CDR2: SQVTM and ANQGSEA. This CDR3 is built from 15 residues. Trimming cost V 6 bases and J 3 bases; bases outside gene matches: 9.

The genes are TRBV27 and TRBJ1-1; D remains unclear. The germline CDR1 and CDR2 sequences are MNHEY and SMNVEV (reference sequence). Trimming cost V 4 bases and J 8 bases, with 8 bases left between them. CDR3 length: 11 residues. This chain's CDR3 is CASSYRREAFF. In nucleotides, the CDR3 is TGTGCCAGCAGTTACCGGCGGGAAGCTTTCTTT.

The rearrangement uses TRBV2 and TRBJ2-7; perhaps TRBD2 as D (5 bases). Germline CDR1 and CDR2: SNHLY and FYNNEI. Trimming removed 5 bases at V and 5 bases at J, with 10 bases between. CDR3 length: 12 residues. This chain's CDR3 is CASSTRGDEQYF. In DNA, the CDR3 is TGTGCCAGCAGTACCCGGGGAGACGAGCAGTACTTC.